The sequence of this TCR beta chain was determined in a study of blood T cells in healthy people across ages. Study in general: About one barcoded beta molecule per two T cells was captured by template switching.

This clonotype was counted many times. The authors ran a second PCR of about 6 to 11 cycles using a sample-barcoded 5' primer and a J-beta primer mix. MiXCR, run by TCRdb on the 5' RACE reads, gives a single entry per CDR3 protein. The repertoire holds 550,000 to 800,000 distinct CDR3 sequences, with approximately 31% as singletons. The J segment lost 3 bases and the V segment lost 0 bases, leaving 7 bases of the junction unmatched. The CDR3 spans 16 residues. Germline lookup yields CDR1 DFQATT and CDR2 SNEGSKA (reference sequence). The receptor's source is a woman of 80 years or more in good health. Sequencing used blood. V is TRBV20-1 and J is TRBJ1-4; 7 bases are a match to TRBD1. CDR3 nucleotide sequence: TGCAGTGCTAGAGATATGACAGGGCGGGCTAATGAAAAACTGTTTTTT. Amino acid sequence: CSARDMTGRANEKLFF.